The 28 T cell receptor beta chains below were found in one sample sequenced in a study of T-cell memory formation after mild COVID-19. TCRdb reprocessed the 5' RACE reads with MiXCR, giving one entry per CDR3 protein. Seen here are roughly 240,000 distinct CDR3 sequences, approximately 15% observed once, and the top ten hold around 2%. The sample consisted of PBMCs or a T cell subset sorted from them (not recorded which). The receptors were sampled from an adult woman who had mild COVID-19 (a few samples of this study predate the infection). Cell type and time point are not known.

This clonotype has more than one count but fewer than ten. The chain carries TRBV6-5 and TRBJ2-5, with 8 bases that match TRBD2. Trimming took 7 bases from V and 8 from J; bases not matched to a gene: 9. This CDR3 contains 13 residues. CDR1 is MNHEY, CDR2 SVGAGI, per germline. CDR3 nucleotide sequence: TGTGCCAGCACCGAAACGGGGGGGCTCACCCAGTACTTC. Residues: CASTETGGLTQYF.

In its sample, this clonotype was seen a few times. The V call is TRBV7-9, the J call TRBJ2-1; 8 bases are shared with TRBD2. CDR1 SEHNR and CDR2 FQNEAQ come from the germline V gene (reference sequence). The ends lost 3 bases at V and 12 bases at J; junction bases unmatched: 10. The CDR3 runs 14 residues. The CDR3 DNA follows: TGTGCCAGCAGCTTCGGTAGCGGGGAGGCAAGGCAGTTCTTC. Residues: CASSFGSGEARQFF.

The chain employs TRBV7-3 and TRBJ1-1; no clear D. The V gene's germline CDR1 is SGHTA and CDR2 FQGTGA. The CDR3 sequence is 13 residues long. Trimming cost V 5 bases and J 3 bases, with 10 bases left between them. The CDR3 DNA reads as TGTGCCAGCAGCCGCCGTGCGGACACTGAAGCTTTCTTT. Its translation: CASSRRADTEAFF.

The chain links TRBV6-6 to TRBJ2-3; 9 nucleotides line up with TRBD1. Germline lookup yields CDR1 MNHNY and CDR2 SVGAGI (reference sequence). There are 15 residues in the CDR3. Trimming took 6 bases from V and 1 from J; bases not matched to a gene: 5. This CDR3 reads CASSLQGAGTDTQYF. CDR3 DNA: TGTGCCAGCAGCCTACAGGGGGCGGGCACAGATACGCAGTATTTT.

The rearrangement links TRBV18 to TRBJ2-3, with 12 bases aligning to TRBD2. Germline CDR1 and CDR2: KGHSH and LQKENI. This CDR3 is built from 17 residues. Trimming removed 0 bases from V and 5 bases from J; junction bases left unmatched: 6. CDR3: CASSPPASGGAIDTQYF. The CDR3 DNA is TGTGCCAGCTCACCACCGGCTAGCGGGGGGGCCATAGATACGCAGTATTTT.

This clonotype has a handful of counts. The genes are TRBV4-1 and TRBJ2-3, with 10 bases identical to TRBD2. Germline CDR1 is MGHRA and CDR2 is YSYEKL. Trimming took 11 bases from V and 6 from J; bases not matched to a gene: 20. The CDR3 has 17 amino acids. Here the CDR3 reads CAYHSGGDSWSDDTQYF. DNA of the CDR3: TGCGCCTACCACAGCGGGGGGGACTCTTGGAGCGACGATACGCAGTATTTT.

In this sample, this clonotype turned up a few times. The chain employs TRBV12-3 or TRBV12-4 and TRBJ2-5; TRBD2 aligns across 10 bases. The CDR3 totals 15 residues. J lost 5 bases, V lost 8 bases, and 11 bases had no gene match. CDR3: CASGQRGGLRETQYF. The DNA of the CDR3 is TGTGCCAGCGGTCAGCGGGGGGGCCTGAGGGAGACCCAGTACTTC.

This clonotype was recorded a few times. This chain links TRBV12-3 or TRBV12-4 with TRBJ1-2, with D perhaps TRBD1 (6 bases). V was shortened by 3 bases and J by 6 bases, with 8 bases between the two germline ends. CDR3 length: 12 amino acids. The CDR3 nucleotides are TGTGCCAGCAGTTTGGACAGCCATGGCTACACCTTC. Translated, it gives CASSLDSHGYTF.

In its sample, this clonotype was seen once. The rearrangement uses TRBV27 and TRBJ1-6, with D maybe TRBD1 (5 bases). V was clipped by 4 bases and J by 5 bases, with 9 bases between them. Germline CDR1 MNHEY, CDR2 SMNVEV (reference sequence). The CDR3 runs 14 residues. DNA of the CDR3: TGTGCCAGCAGTTCGTACAGGCATAATTCACCCCTCCACTTT. Amino acids: CASSSYRHNSPLHF.

The chain links TRBV7-8 to TRBJ2-3, with TRBD2 matching 8 bases. CDR3 length: 15 amino acids. J was trimmed by 1 base and V by 7 bases; bases with no gene match: 7. Germline lookup yields CDR1 SGHVS and CDR2 FQNEAQ. CDR3 residues: CASILGRGGTDTQYF. The DNA of the CDR3 is TGTGCCAGCATCCTAGGGCGGGGGGGCACAGATACGCAGTATTTT.

V is TRBV5-1 and J is TRBJ2-5, with D tentatively TRBD2 (6 bases). The CDR3 contains 14 residues. From germline, CDR1 is SGHRS and CDR2 YFSETQ. Trimming pared 0 bases from V and 3 bases from J, leaving 9 bases between. CDR3: CASSLGDWEETQYF. The CDR3 region has the DNA TGCGCCAGCAGCTTGGGGGACTGGGAAGAGACCCAGTACTTC.

The chain employs TRBV7-2 and TRBJ2-3; possibly TRBD2 for D (5 bases). V lost 2 bases, J lost 0 bases, and 12 bases lay in between. The CDR3 has 16 amino acids. Germline loops: CDR1 SGHTA, CDR2 FQGNSA. The CDR3 sequence is CASSLLGGTSTDTQYF. In nucleotides, the CDR3 is TGTGCCAGCAGCTTACTAGGAGGCACTAGCACAGATACGCAGTATTTT.

The chain joins TRBV7-2 to TRBJ1-1, with D unresolved. The CDR3 totals 9 residues. Between the trimmed V and J ends, which lost 5 bases and 10 bases, there was a span of 5 bases. CDR1 SGHTA and CDR2 FQGNSA come from the germline V gene. The CDR3 here is CASSPRAFF. The CDR3 coding sequence is TGTGCCAGCAGCCCCCGAGCTTTCTTT.

V usage is TRBV4-2 and J usage is TRBJ1-2; D is unclear. There are 15 residues in the CDR3. CDR1 is LGHNA, CDR2 YNFKEQ, per germline. V dropped 0 bases and J dropped 2 bases, with 10 bases sitting between them. The CDR3: CASSQDRGVNYGYTF. The CDR3 DNA sequence: TGTGCCAGCAGCCAAGATCGTGGGGTGAACTATGGCTACACCTTC.

This clonotype has only a few counts. The chain employs TRBV9 and TRBJ2-4; 10 nucleotides agree with TRBD1. CDR1 is SGDLS, CDR2 YYNGEE, per germline. J gave up 6 bases and V 3 bases, and 12 bases lay outside the gene matches. This CDR3 spans 17 amino acids. The CDR3 DNA sequence: TGTGCCAGCAGCGCTTTTCCGGGACAGGGGTCGGGAAACATTCAGTACTTC. This sequence encodes CASSAFPGQGSGNIQYF.

Ten or more counts support this clonotype. The V gene is TRBV7-2, the J gene TRBJ2-3; D gene ambiguous. Germline V gives CDR1 SGHTA, CDR2 FQGNSA. The CDR3 extends over 14 amino acids. The germline V and J ends were trimmed by 6 bases and 1 base, with 11 bases remaining between them. In DNA form, the CDR3 reads TGTGCCAGCAGTTCGTACCTCCGCACAGATACGCAGTATTTT. Translation gives CASSSYLRTDTQYF.

The chain recombines TRBV6-5 with TRBJ1-5, with D maybe TRBD1 (5 bases). The CDR3 has 15 residues. Germline assignment: CDR1 MNHEY and CDR2 SVGAGI. V lost 2 bases to trimming and J lost 1 base, with 9 bases between them. The CDR3 bases are TGTGCCAGCAGTTACGTCAAGGGGAGCAATCAGCCCCAGCATTTT. Its protein product is CASSYVKGSNQPQHF.

This clonotype was counted only a few times. V gene TRBV6-6 combines with J gene TRBJ2-2; D is ambiguous. This CDR3 has 15 residues. Germline CDR1 reads MNHNY; CDR2 reads SVGAGI (reference sequence). With 4 bases removed from V and 1 base from J, the gap between germline ends came to 10 bases. CDR3 in DNA: TGTGCCAGCAGTTCCTGGACCCAGAACACCGGGGAGCTGTTTTTT. Encoded protein: CASSSWTQNTGELFF.

This clonotype was picked up a small number of times. V gene TRBV5-6 combines with J gene TRBJ1-2; TRBD1 agrees at 8 bases. The CDR3 has 13 amino acids. Trimming removed 5 bases from V and 10 bases from J; junction bases left unmatched: 10. The V gene's germline CDR1 is SGHDT and CDR2 YYEEEE. The chain's CDR3 is CASRDGTGRAYTF. The CDR3 DNA reads as TGTGCCAGCAGGGATGGGACAGGAAGGGCCTACACCTTC.

This clonotype has ten or more counts. The chain employs TRBV12-3 or TRBV12-4 and TRBJ2-5; 8 positions agree with TRBD2. Unmatched junction bases numbered 5, after V lost 4 bases and J lost 7 bases. The length of the CDR3 is 13 residues. CDR3 in amino acids: CASSSGTSWTQYF. The CDR3 coding sequence is TGTGCCAGCAGTTCCGGGACTAGTTGGACCCAGTACTTC.

This chain links TRBV2 with TRBJ1-1; D is uncertain. Germline V gives CDR1 SNHLY, CDR2 FYNNEI. This CDR3 region has 13 residues. Trimming removed 6 bases at V and 4 bases at J, with 12 bases between. The CDR3 spells CASREPGSTEAFF. In DNA, the CDR3 is TGTGCCAGCAGAGAACCCGGATCCACTGAAGCTTTCTTT.

In its sample, this clonotype was seen a few times. V and J are TRBV27 and TRBJ1-6, with a possible D match to TRBD1 (5 bases). V was clipped by 4 bases and J by 8 bases, with 15 bases between them. The length of the CDR3 is 15 residues. Germline lookup yields CDR1 MNHEY and CDR2 SMNVEV (reference sequence). As DNA, the CDR3 is TGTGCCAGCAGTTCCCCTTGGGGGGTCGATTCACCCCTCCACTTT. Translated: CASSSPWGVDSPLHF.

This clonotype was picked up a small number of times. V usage is TRBV7-9 and J usage is TRBJ1-4, with TRBD1 matching 7 bases. Germline V gene sequence: CDR1 SEHNR, CDR2 FQNEAQ (reference sequence). Trimming cost V 3 bases and J 0 bases; bases outside gene matches: 4. This CDR3 region has 16 residues. The CDR3 DNA follows: TGTGCCAGCAGCTTCGACAGGGTGACAACTAATGAAAAACTGTTTTTT. Translated, it gives CASSFDRVTTNEKLFF.

This sequence joins TRBV9 and TRBJ2-2, with TRBD2 as a possible D gene (6 bases). The V gene lost 3 bases and the J gene lost 8 bases, with 11 bases spanning the gap. CDR3 length: 13 amino acids. Per the germline V gene, CDR1 is SGDLS and CDR2 is YYNGEE. The CDR3: CASSDRSGGELFF. DNA for the CDR3: TGTGCCAGCAGCGATAGGAGCGGGGGGGAGCTGTTTTTT.

This chain joins TRBV12-3 or TRBV12-4 and TRBJ2-2, with TRBD1 matching 7 bases. The CDR3 sequence is 15 residues long. J gave up 6 bases and V 6 bases, and 10 bases lay outside the gene matches. In DNA, the CDR3 is TGTGCCAGCAGCCCAGACAGGGCGGGTCCCGGGGAGCTGTTTTTT. Encoded protein: CASSPDRAGPGELFF.

The CDR3 loop is CASSGLSGNTIYF. Written as DNA, the CDR3 is TGTGCCAGCAGCGGACTCTCTGGAAACACCATATATTTT. The chain joins TRBV14 to TRBJ1-3; no clear D gene. V lost 5 bases and J lost 0, with 5 bases in between. CDR1 and CDR2 from the germline V gene are SGHDN and FVKESK. The CDR3 has 13 residues.

CDR3 sequence (DNA): TGTGCCAGCAGCTTATTGGGGACTAGCGGCTACAATGAGCAGTTCTTC. Amino acid sequence: CASSLLGTSGYNEQFF. V is TRBV7-8 and J is TRBJ2-1; 11 positions match TRBD2. V lost 2 bases and J lost 3; bases outside the gene matches: 3. Germline lookup yields CDR1 SGHVS and CDR2 FQNEAQ. The length of the CDR3 is 16 residues. Based on the CDR3 plus reference TRBV7-8 and TRBJ2-1, the full variable domain is GAGVSQSPRYKVAKRGQDVALRCDPISGHVSLFWYQQALGQGPEFLTYFQNEAQLDKSGLPSDRFFAERPEGSVSTLKIQRTQQEDSAVYLCASSLLGTSGYNEQFFGPGTRLTVL.

This sequence joins TRBV30 and TRBJ1-3; 7 nucleotides align to TRBD1. This CDR3 region has 15 residues. CDR1 and CDR2 (germline): GTSNPN, SVGIG (reference sequence). Trimming took 4 bases from V and 0 from J; bases not matched to a gene: 6. This chain's CDR3 is CAWKKKGASGNTIYF. The CDR3 DNA sequence: TGTGCCTGGAAAAAGAAGGGGGCCTCTGGAAACACCATATATTTT.